The present entry profiles one T cell receptor (beta chain) with its context. Its antigen remains unidentified. The data are from a study of shared clonotypes between healthy human individuals. Study in general: Donor composition was a couple of women and three men, aged 18 to 49.

Germline CDR1 is MRHNA and CDR2 is SNTAGT. The CDR3 is made up of 14 amino acids. Trimming cost V 5 bases and J 13 bases; bases outside gene matches: 13. The authors' processing: With immunoSEQ giving junction-only sequences and no quality scores, filtering differed. Profiling relied on immunoSEQ multiplex PCR, and the TCRdb table lists in-frame clones only, not all of them. The V and J calls and clone size are taken from that table; D and trimming were inferred from the DNA. This table has a few million clones, around nine tenths appearing once. The study enrolled healthy HIV-negative adults without recent acute infections or vaccinations as donors. Study-wide findings and caveats: Depth was large, yet rarefaction showed that sorted-subset sequencing was incomplete.

The genes are TRBV6-4 and TRBJ1-4, with 7 positions matching TRBD1. This sequence was found in a man between 18 and 29 years old in good health. Sequencing was performed on naive CD4+ T cells sorted from blood. Subset given: CD45RA+ positively selected. The CDR3 here is CASSPGSWDRRLFF. The CDR3, as DNA: TGTGCCAGCAGTCCTGGATCTTGGGACAGAAGACTGTTTTTT.